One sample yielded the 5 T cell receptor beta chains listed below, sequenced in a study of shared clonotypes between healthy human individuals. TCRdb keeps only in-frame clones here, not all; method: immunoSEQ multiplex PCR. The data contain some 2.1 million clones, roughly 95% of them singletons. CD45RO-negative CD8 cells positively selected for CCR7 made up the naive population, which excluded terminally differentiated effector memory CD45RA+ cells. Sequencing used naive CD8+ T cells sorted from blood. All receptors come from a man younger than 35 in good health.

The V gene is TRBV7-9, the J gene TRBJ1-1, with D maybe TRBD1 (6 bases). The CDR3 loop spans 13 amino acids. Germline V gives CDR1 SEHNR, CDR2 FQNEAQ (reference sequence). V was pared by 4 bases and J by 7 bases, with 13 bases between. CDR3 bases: TGTGCCAGCAGCTCTCGACAGGTTCGTGAAGCTTTCTTT. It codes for CASSSRQVREAFF. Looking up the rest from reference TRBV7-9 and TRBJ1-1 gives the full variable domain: DTGVSQNPRHKITKRGQNVTFRCDPISEHNRLYWYRQTLGQGPEFLTYFQNEAQLEKSRLLSDRFSAERPKGSFSTLEIQRTEQGDSAMYLCASSSRQVREAFFGQGTRLTVV.

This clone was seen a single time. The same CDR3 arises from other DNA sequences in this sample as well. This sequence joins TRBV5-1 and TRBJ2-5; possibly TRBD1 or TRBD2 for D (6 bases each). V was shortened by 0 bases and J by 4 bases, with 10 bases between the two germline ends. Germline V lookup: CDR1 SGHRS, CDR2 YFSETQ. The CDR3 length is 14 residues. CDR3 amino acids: CASSLEGGVETQYF. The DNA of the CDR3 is TGCGCCAGCAGCTTGGAGGGGGGAGTAGAGACCCAGTACTTC. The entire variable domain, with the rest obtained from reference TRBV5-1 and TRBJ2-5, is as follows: KAGVTQTPRYLIKTRGQQVTLSCSPISGHRSVSWYQQTPGQGLQFLFEYFSETQRNKGNFPGRFSGRQFSNSRSEMNVSTLELGDSALYLCASSLEGGVETQYFGPGTRLLVL.

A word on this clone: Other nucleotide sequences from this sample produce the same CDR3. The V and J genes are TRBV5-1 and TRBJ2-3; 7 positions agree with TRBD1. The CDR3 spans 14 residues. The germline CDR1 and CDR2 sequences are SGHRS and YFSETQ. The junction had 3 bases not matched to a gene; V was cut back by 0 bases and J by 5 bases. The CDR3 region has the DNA TGCGCCAGCAGCTTGGAAGGGGGCATAGATACGCAGTATTTT. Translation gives CASSLEGGIDTQYF.

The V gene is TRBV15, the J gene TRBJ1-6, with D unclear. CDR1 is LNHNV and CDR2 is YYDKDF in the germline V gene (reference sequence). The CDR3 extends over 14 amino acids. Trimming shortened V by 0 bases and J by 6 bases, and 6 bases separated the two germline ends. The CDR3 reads CATSRDLVNSPLHF. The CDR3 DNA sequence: TGTGCCACCAGCAGAGATTTGGTTAATTCACCCCTCCACTTT. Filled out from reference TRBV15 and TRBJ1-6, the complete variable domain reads DAMVIQNPRYQVTQFGKPVTLSCSQTLNHNVMYWYQQKSSQAPKLLFHYYDKDFNNEADTPDNFQSRRPNTSFCFLDIRSPGLGDTAMYLCATSRDLVNSPLHFGNGTRLTVT.

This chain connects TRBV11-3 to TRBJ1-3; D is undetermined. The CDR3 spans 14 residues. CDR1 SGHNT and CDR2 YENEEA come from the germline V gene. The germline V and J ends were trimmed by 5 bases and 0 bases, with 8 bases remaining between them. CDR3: CASSRAGSGNTIYF. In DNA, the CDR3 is TGTGCCAGCAGCCGGGCGGGCTCTGGAAACACCATATATTTT.